This paragraph reports one T cell receptor (beta chain). The data were obtained in a study of blood T cell repertoires in COVID-19. Study-wide background: There were acute and convalescent COVID-19 samples, and they came from the United States, Italy and Spain. T cells, B-cell-depleted T cells, or PBMCs supplied cDNA or gDNA.

The CDR3 is made up of 13 amino acids. Germline CDR1 reads SGHTS; CDR2 reads YDEGEE. V was trimmed by 0 bases and J by 2 bases, leaving 6 bases between them. In the source study's methods: Cell counts per sample came from amplifying reference gene primers. Profiling relied on immunoSEQ multiplex PCR, and the TCRdb table lists in-frame clones only, not all of them. The V and J calls and clone size were taken over from that table, and D and trimming were inferred from the DNA. The table includes 180,000 or so clones, 70% to 90% detected once. The origin of this receptor is a man in his sixties with acute or convalescent COVID-19. The V call is TRBV5-8, the J call TRBJ2-7, with unresolved D. The specimen sequenced was peripheral blood. As DNA, the CDR3 is TGTGCCAGCAGCTTGGACTACCCCTACGAGCAGTACTTC. Protein product: CASSLDYPYEQYF.